This entry concerns a single TCR beta chain. These data come from a study of blood T cell repertoires in COVID-19. Produced via immunoSEQ multiplex PCR; TCRdb's table is partial and in-frame only. The sample records about 220,000 clones, around 90% being singletons. This CDR3 comprises 14 residues. Trimming pared 2 bases from V and 3 bases from J, leaving 11 bases between. CDR1 SGHDT and CDR2 YYEEEE come from the germline V gene. The V gene is TRBV5-6, the J gene TRBJ1-1; D is unresolved. The material sequenced was PBMCs or T cells enriched from blood (not recorded which). The receptor comes from a woman in her thirties with acute COVID-19. The DNA of the CDR3 is TGTGCCAGCAGCTTTGGAGCTGCTGACACTGAAGCTTTCTTT. It specifies CASSFGAADTEAFF.